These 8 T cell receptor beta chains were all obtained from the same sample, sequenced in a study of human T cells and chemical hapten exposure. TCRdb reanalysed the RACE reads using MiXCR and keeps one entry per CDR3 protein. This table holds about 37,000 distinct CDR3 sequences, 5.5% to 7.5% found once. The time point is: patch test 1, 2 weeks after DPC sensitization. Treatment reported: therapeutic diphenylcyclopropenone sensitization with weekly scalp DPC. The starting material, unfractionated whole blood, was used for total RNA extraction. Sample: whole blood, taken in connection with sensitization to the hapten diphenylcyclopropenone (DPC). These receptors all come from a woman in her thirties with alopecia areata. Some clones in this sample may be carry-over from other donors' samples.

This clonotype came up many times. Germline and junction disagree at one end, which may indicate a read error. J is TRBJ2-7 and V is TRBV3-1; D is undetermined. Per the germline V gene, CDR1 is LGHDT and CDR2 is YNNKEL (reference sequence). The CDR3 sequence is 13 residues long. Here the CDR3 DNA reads TGTGCCAGCAGCCAAGACGGCGACTTGTCAGCCCACTTC. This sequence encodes CASSQDGDLSAHF.

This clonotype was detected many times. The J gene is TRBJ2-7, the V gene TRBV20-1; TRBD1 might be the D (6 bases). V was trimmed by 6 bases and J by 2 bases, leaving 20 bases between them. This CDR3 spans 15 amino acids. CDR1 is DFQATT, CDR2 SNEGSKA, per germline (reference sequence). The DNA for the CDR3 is TGCAGTGCCCAAAATCCACGGGACAAAACCTACGAGCAGTACTTC. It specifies CSAQNPRDKTYEQYF.

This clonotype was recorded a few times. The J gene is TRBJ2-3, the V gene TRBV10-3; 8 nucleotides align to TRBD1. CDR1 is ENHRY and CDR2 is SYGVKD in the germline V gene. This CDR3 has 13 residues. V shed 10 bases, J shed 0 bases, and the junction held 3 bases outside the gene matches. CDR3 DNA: TGTGCCACATACAGGGGGAGCACAGATACGCAGTATTTT. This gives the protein CATYRGSTDTQYF.

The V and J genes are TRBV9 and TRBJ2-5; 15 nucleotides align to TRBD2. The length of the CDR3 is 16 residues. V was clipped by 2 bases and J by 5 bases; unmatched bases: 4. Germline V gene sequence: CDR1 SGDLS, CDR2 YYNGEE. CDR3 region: CASSVGLAGGGETQYF. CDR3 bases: TGTGCCAGCAGCGTGGGACTAGCGGGGGGAGGCGAGACCCAGTACTTC.

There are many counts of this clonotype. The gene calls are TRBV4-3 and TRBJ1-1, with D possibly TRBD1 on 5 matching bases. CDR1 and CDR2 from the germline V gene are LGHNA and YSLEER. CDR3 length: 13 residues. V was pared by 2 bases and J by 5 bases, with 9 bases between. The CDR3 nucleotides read TGCGCCAGCAGCCAAAGAGGGGAGACTGAAGCTTTCTTT. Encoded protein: CASSQRGETEAFF.

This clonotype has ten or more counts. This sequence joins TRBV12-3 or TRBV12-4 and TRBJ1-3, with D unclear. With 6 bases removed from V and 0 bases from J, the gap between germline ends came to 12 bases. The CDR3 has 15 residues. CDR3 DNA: TGTGCCAGCAGGAGTAGACTTCGCTCTGGAAACACCATATATTTT. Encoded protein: CASRSRLRSGNTIYF.

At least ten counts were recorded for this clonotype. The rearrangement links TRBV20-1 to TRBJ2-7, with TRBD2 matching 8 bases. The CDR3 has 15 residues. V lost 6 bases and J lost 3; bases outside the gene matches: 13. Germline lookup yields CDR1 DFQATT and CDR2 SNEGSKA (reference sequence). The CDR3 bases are TGCAGTGCCGTCCCCCCCACTAGCGGAAACTACGAGCAGTACTTC. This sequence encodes CSAVPPTSGNYEQYF.

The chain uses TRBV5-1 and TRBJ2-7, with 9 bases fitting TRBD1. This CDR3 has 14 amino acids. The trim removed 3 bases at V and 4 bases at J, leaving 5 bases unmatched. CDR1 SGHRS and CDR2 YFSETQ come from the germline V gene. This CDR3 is CASSSGQGRYEQYF. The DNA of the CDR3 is TGCGCCAGCAGCTCAGGACAGGGGAGGTACGAGCAGTACTTC.